Following are 23 T cell receptor beta chains from one sample sequenced in a study of OX40 agonist ivuxolimab in advanced cancers. Libraries came from the immunoSEQ multiplex PCR assay. TCRdb took this table from immuneACCESS and kept in-frame rearrangements with V and J called. Such tables lack part of the clones; where checked against another copy, unresolved V genes explain under half of the gap, and the rest is unexplained. Counted in this sample were tens of thousands of clones; 91% of them appeared once. The leading ten clones occupy 3.8% of the sample. Sequenced here: CD4+ or CD8+ T cells sorted from blood, sampled in a trial of the OX40 agonist ivuxolimab. The origin of the receptors is an adult with an advanced solid tumor such as melanoma, head and neck, liver or kidney cancer.

The chain links TRBV29-1 to TRBJ2-7, with 7 positions matching TRBD2. The V segment lost 1 base and the J segment 3 bases; nucleotides outside the gene matches: 9. Germline CDR1 reads SQVTM; CDR2 reads ANQGSEA. The CDR3 is 15 residues long. The CDR3 is CSVEAAGGSDYEQYF. DNA of the CDR3: TGCAGCGTTGAAGCCGCCGGCGGGAGTGACTACGAGCAGTACTTC.

The chain recombines TRBV4-2 with TRBJ2-1; 9 nucleotides agree with TRBD2. This CDR3 spans 15 amino acids. Germline CDR1 LGHNA, CDR2 YNFKEQ. V shed 4 bases and J 8 bases; nucleotides not matched to a gene: 9. The CDR3 spells CASSPPGLATHEQFF. CDR3 in DNA: TGTGCCAGCAGCCCTCCGGGACTAGCCACCCATGAGCAGTTCTTC.

V is TRBV10-3 and J is TRBJ2-1, with 16 bases that match TRBD2. In germline, CDR1 is ENHRY, CDR2 SYGVKD. With 3 bases clipped from V and 9 bases from J, the junction kept 14 bases outside the gene matches. The CDR3 loop spans 19 amino acids. The CDR3 DNA reads as TGTGCCATCAGTGATAGTTTGGCGGGACTAGCGGGAGGGCCGGGTGAGCAGTTCTTC. This encodes CAISDSLAGLAGGPGEQFF.

V usage is TRBV6-5 and J usage is TRBJ2-1, with 7 bases lining up with TRBD1. CDR3 size: 12 residues. The trim removed 0 bases at V and 15 bases at J, leaving 5 bases unmatched. Germline CDR1 is MNHEY and CDR2 is SVGAGI. The CDR3 protein is CASSYSMGQMFF. The CDR3 bases are TGTGCCAGCAGTTACTCGATGGGACAGATGTTCTTC.

The V gene is TRBV9, the J gene TRBJ2-3, with TRBD2 matching 8 bases. V shed 0 bases, J shed 6 bases, and the junction held 3 bases outside the gene matches. There are 14 residues in the CDR3. From germline, CDR1 is SGDLS and CDR2 YYNGEE. CDR3 DNA: TGTGCCAGCAGCGTAGCAGCGGGAGATGATACGCAGTATTTT. The encoded protein is CASSVAAGDDTQYF.

There are a few counts of this clone. The chain couples TRBV5-6 to TRBJ2-7; TRBD1 matches 7 bases. This CDR3 comprises 14 residues. V trimming: 0 bases; J trimming: 3 bases; junction bases outside the gene matches: 3. Germline CDR1 reads SGHDT; CDR2 reads YYEEEE. The CDR3 DNA reads as TGTGCCAGCAGCTTGGCAGGGACAGACTACGAGCAGTACTTC. It is translated as CASSLAGTDYEQYF.

This clone turned up a few times. CDR3 loop: CASSIEKRAIGELFF. The CDR3 coding sequence is TGTGCCAGTAGTATAGAGAAGAGGGCCATCGGGGAGCTGTTTTTT. This chain links TRBV19 with TRBJ2-2; a weak D match, TRBD2 (5 bases). V gave up 0 bases and J gave up 7 bases, with 12 bases separating them. CDR1 LNHDA and CDR2 SQIVND come from the germline V gene (reference sequence). The CDR3 totals 15 residues. Full variable domain (outside the CDR3, taken from reference TRBV19 and TRBJ2-2): DGGITQSPKYLFRKEGQNVTLSCEQNLNHDAMYWYRQDPGQGLRLIYYSQIVNDFQKGDIAEGYSVSREKKESFPLTVTSAQKNPTAFYLCASSIEKRAIGELFFGEGSRLTVL.

This chain connects TRBV7-2 to TRBJ2-7; D possibly corresponds to TRBD2 (6 bases). The germline V and J ends were trimmed by 2 bases and 4 bases, with 15 bases remaining between them. The CDR3 is 15 amino acids. Germline-derived CDR1 and CDR2 are SGHTA and FQGNSA. CDR3: CASSLYSSDLYEQYF. In DNA, the CDR3 is TGTGCCAGCAGCTTATATTCTAGCGACCTTTACGAGCAGTACTTC.

Points on this clone: The junction departs from the called germline gene at one end, perhaps through a read error. J is TRBJ2-1 and V is TRBV4-3; 10 bases agree with TRBD2. CDR3 length: 17 residues. Looked up from germline, CDR1 is LGHNA and CDR2 is YSLEER. CDR3 nucleotides: TGCGCCAGCAGTCAAGACGGGGCTAGCGGGAGTCTCCATGAGCAGTTCTTC. Protein: CASSQDGASGSLHEQFF.

The chain recombines TRBV4-3 with TRBJ2-7; TRBD2 is a possible D gene (6 bases). Germline V CDR1 and CDR2: LGHNA, YSLEER. The CDR3 has 16 amino acids. V lost 0 bases to trimming and J lost 2 bases, with 14 bases between them. CDR3 DNA: TGCGCCAGCAGCCAAGATAGTAGCGGAGTGGCCTACGAGCAGTACTTC. Translating gives CASSQDSSGVAYEQYF.

The V gene is TRBV7-8, the J gene TRBJ2-7, with TRBD1 matching 7 bases. In germline, CDR1 is SGHVS, CDR2 FQNEAQ. This CDR3 is built from 14 residues. Trimming cost V 1 base and J 3 bases; bases outside gene matches: 3. The CDR3 coding sequence is TGTGCCAGCAGCTTAGGTGGGGACAGCTACGAGCAGTACTTC. This translates into CASSLGGDSYEQYF.

This chain joins TRBV5-8 and TRBJ1-5, with TRBD1 as a possible D gene (6 bases). Germline lookup yields CDR1 SGHTS and CDR2 YDEGEE. The V end was cut by 2 bases, the J end by 5 bases, with 11 bases between. This CDR3 comprises 14 residues. CDR3 loop: CASSLGGQDQPQHF. The DNA for the CDR3 is TGTGCCAGCAGCTTAGGGGGGCAGGATCAGCCCCAGCATTTT.

This sequence joins TRBV27 and TRBJ2-7; TRBD1 is a possible D gene (6 bases). CDR3 length equals 14 residues. Per the germline V gene, CDR1 is MNHEY and CDR2 is SMNVEV (reference sequence). V was shortened by 6 bases and J by 0 bases, with 12 bases between the two germline ends. Here the CDR3 reads CASSRQASSYEQYF. In DNA, the CDR3 is TGTGCCAGCAGCCGACAGGCCAGCTCCTACGAGCAGTACTTC.

The rearrangement joins TRBV19 to TRBJ2-5; D could derive from TRBD1 or TRBD2 (7 bases each). Germline CDR1 is LNHDA and CDR2 is SQIVND (reference sequence). The V end was cut by 3 bases, the J end by 4 bases, with 15 bases between. This CDR3 region has 15 residues. This CDR3 reads CASSIAGGDGETQYF. In DNA form, the CDR3 reads TGTGCCAGTAGTATCGCAGGGGGGGACGGAGAGACCCAGTACTTC.

The chain couples TRBV9 to TRBJ2-7, with TRBD2 identical over 8 bases. CDR1 is SGDLS, CDR2 YYNGEE, per germline. V lost 0 bases and J lost 6; bases outside the gene matches: 8. The CDR3 spans 15 residues. The CDR3 region is CASSVGSAGATEQYF. The CDR3 coding sequence is TGTGCCAGCAGCGTAGGATCAGCGGGAGCTACCGAGCAGTACTTC. The full variable domain, completed using reference TRBV9 and TRBJ2-7, is DSGVTQTPKHLITATGQRVTLRCSPRSGDLSVYWYQQSLDQGLQFLIQYYNGEERAKGNILERFSAQQFPDLHSELNLSSLELGDSALYFCASSVGSAGATEQYFGPGTRLTVT.

The chain carries TRBV7-9 and TRBJ2-3, with TRBD2 identical over 14 bases. Trimming took 5 bases from V and 2 from J; bases not matched to a gene: 6. The CDR3 covers 17 residues. CDR1 and CDR2 (germline): SEHNR, FQNEAQ (reference sequence). CDR3 coding DNA: TGTGCCAGCAGCGGCCGACTAGCGGGAGGGCCCACAGATACGCAGTATTTT. This codes for CASSGRLAGGPTDTQYF.

This clone appeared a single time. This chain links TRBV4-2 with TRBJ1-1; D is undetermined. CDR3 length equals 16 residues. Germline CDR1 LGHNA, CDR2 YNFKEQ. The germline V and J ends were trimmed by 2 bases and 3 bases, with 16 bases remaining between them. DNA for the CDR3: TGTGCCAGCAGCCAACAGGATCTAGGGCGAGACACTGAAGCTTTCTTT. This encodes CASSQQDLGRDTEAFF.

The rearrangement uses TRBV9 and TRBJ1-2; 9 nucleotides agree with TRBD1. The germline V gene has CDR1 SGDLS and CDR2 YYNGEE. This CDR3 spans 15 amino acids. Losses at the gene ends were 4 bases for V and 2 bases for J; bases not matched to a gene: 6. CDR3 in amino acids: CASSWDRAGNYGYTF. As DNA, the CDR3 is TGTGCCAGCAGCTGGGACAGGGCGGGAAACTATGGCTACACCTTC.

The chain uses TRBV28 and TRBJ2-3; 8 bases agree with TRBD2. CDR3 length: 16 amino acids. Germline lookup yields CDR1 MDHEN and CDR2 SYDVKM. The V and J ends lost 2 bases and 3 bases, in that order; junction bases with no gene match: 7. CDR3 sequence (DNA): TGTGCCAGCAGTTTACCTCAGGGCGGGGGGACAGATACGCAGTATTTT. Protein sequence: CASSLPQGGGTDTQYF.

This clone was observed a few times. The chain carries TRBV10-2 and TRBJ1-5; 7 bases fit TRBD1. This CDR3 is 18 amino acids long. Germline assignment: CDR1 WSHSY and CDR2 SAAADI. Germline trimming cut 6 bases from V and 3 bases from J; bases unmatched to any gene: 17. DNA for the CDR3: TGCGCCAGCAGCCGGACAGGCTTGGATTTGGGACTCAATCAGCCCCAGCATTTT. This gives the protein CASSRTGLDLGLNQPQHF.

The V call is TRBV15, the J call TRBJ2-1, with 7 bases identical to TRBD2. From germline, CDR1 is LNHNV and CDR2 YYDKDF (reference sequence). The CDR3 consists of 14 residues. V dropped 5 bases and J dropped 5; count of bases not matched to a gene: 6. The CDR3 sequence: CATSGTNGDNEQFF. The CDR3 DNA reads TGTGCCACCAGCGGGACTAACGGGGACAATGAGCAGTTCTTC.

This clone has only one observation. V and J are TRBV5-1 and TRBJ2-1; TRBD1 agrees at 7 bases. This CDR3 is built from 15 residues. Germline V lookup: CDR1 SGHRS, CDR2 YFSETQ. V lost 4 bases, J lost 2 bases, and 6 bases stayed unmatched. CDR3 amino acids: CASSTQGWPYNEQFF. Written as DNA, the CDR3 is TGCGCCAGCAGCACACAGGGGTGGCCCTACAATGAGCAGTTCTTC.

The J gene is TRBJ2-1, the V gene TRBV4-1; 9 bases align to TRBD2. Germline V gene data show CDR1 as MGHRA and CDR2 as YSYEKL. The junction had 12 bases not matched to a gene; V was cut back by 0 bases and J by 9 bases. The CDR3 totals 17 residues. CDR3 residues: CASSQDGLAGSPTEQFF. CDR3 sequence (DNA): TGCGCCAGCAGCCAAGATGGGCTAGCGGGGTCCCCGACTGAGCAGTTCTTC.